Here is one T cell receptor (beta chain) with its context. This CDR3 comprises 15 residues. Germline lookup yields CDR1 LGHDT and CDR2 YNNKEL (reference sequence). V trimming: 5 bases; J trimming: 5 bases; junction bases outside the gene matches: 7. Seattle researchers signed up patients amid active infection and tracked them longitudinally. The method was immunoSEQ multiplex PCR; TCRdb's version includes in-frame clones alone and lacks a portion of them. The table shows 300,000 to 350,000 clones, with about nine tenths occurring only once. The data are from a study of blood T cell repertoires in COVID-19. Study at large: PBMCs, B-cell-depleted T cells, or T cells provided the cDNA or gDNA that made up the material.

The sequencing input was peripheral blood. This TCR derives from a woman aged 25 to 39 with COVID-19, enrolled during active disease. The V call is TRBV3-1 (or the pseudogene TRBV3-2), the J call TRBJ2-5; 11 bases fit TRBD2. CDR3 residues: CASSAASGRYETQYF. The CDR3 DNA is TGTGCCAGCAGCGCGGCTAGCGGGAGGTATGAGACCCAGTACTTC.